The T cell receptor beta chain described here comes from a study of T-cell reconstitution after alpha-beta-depleted transplantation in children. The V end was cut by 5 bases, the J end by 7 bases, with 14 bases between. CDR3 length: 13 residues. Regarding the study as a whole: Surviving recipient T cells and thymic progenitors underlay high day-60 TCRbeta diversity in some patients.

There are many counts of this clonotype. Antigen: not known. A TCRbeta library incorporating unique molecular identifiers was prepared. From the PCR reads, TCRdb called clonotypes with MiXCR, one entry per CDR3 protein. Of around 300,000 distinct CDR3 sequences in the sample, 11% were seen once. The starting material was peripheral blood, obtained 180 days after TCRalphabeta/CD19-depleted stem cell transplant. This TCR was sampled from a male patient aged 2 to 10 who had a stem cell transplant for chronic granulomatous disease, so the T cells may come from the graft donor. This chain connects TRBV12-3 or TRBV12-4 to TRBJ2-5; D call uncertain. The CDR3 coding sequence is TGTGCCAGCAGTGCGACTCAATTCGGGACCCAGTACTTC. It translates to CASSATQFGTQYF.